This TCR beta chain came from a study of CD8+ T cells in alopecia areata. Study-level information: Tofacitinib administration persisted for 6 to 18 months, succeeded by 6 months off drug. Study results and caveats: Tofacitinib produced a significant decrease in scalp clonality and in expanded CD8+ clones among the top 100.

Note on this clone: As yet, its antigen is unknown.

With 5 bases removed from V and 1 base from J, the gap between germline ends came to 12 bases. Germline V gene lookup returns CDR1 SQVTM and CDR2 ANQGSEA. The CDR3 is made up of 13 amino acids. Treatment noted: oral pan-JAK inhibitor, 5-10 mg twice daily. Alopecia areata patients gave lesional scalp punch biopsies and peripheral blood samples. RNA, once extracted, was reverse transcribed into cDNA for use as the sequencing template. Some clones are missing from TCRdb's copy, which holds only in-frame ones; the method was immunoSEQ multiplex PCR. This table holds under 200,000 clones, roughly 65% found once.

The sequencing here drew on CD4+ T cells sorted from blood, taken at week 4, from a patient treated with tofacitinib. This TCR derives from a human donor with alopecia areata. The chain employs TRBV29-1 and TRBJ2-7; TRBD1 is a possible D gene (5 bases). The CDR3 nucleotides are TGCAGCGTTCGAACAGGACGGTCCTACGAGCAGTACTTC. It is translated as CSVRTGRSYEQYF.